The clone carrying this TCR beta chain was seen more than once but under ten times. The source of the sample is a study of T-cell memory formation after mild COVID-19. The length of the CDR3 is 13 residues. Trimming stripped 6 bases from V and 3 bases from J, with 11 bases between. CDR1 and CDR2 (germline): MNHEY, SVGAGI. Constant-segment primers and 5'RACE yielded cDNA libraries for TCR alpha and TCR beta, each carrying sample barcodes and UMIs. TCRdb called the 5' RACE reads again in MiXCR, with one record for every CDR3 protein. Counted here are 530,000 or so distinct CDR3 sequences, 15% to 20% occurring once; the ten biggest clones make up around 8.1%.

What was sequenced was PBMCs or a T cell subset sorted from them (not recorded which). The sequence was collected from an adult woman who had mild COVID-19 (a few samples of this study predate the infection). Cell type and time point are not known. This chain joins TRBV6-5 and TRBJ1-1; maybe TRBD1 (5 bases). The CDR3 DNA sequence: TGTGCCAGCAGCAGGGAATCCTACACTGAAGCTTTCTTT. As protein: CASSRESYTEAFF.